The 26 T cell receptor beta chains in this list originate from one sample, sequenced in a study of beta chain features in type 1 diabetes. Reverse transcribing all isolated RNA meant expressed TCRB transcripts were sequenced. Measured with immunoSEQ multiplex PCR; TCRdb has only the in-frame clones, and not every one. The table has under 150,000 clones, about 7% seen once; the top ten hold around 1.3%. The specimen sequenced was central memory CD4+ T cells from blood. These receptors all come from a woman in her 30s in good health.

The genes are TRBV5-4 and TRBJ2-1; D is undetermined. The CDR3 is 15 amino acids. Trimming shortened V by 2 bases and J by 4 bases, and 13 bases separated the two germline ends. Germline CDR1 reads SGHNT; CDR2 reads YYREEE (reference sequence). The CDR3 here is CASSLYRVSYNEQFF. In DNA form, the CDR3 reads TGTGCCAGCAGCTTATATAGAGTATCATACAATGAGCAGTTCTTC.

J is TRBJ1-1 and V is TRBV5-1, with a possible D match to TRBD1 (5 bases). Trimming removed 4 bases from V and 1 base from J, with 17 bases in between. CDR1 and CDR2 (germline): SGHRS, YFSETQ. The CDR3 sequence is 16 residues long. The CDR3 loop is CASSLRREGRNTEAFF. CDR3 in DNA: TGCGCCAGCAGCCTACGCAGGGAGGGTAGGAACACTGAAGCTTTCTTT.

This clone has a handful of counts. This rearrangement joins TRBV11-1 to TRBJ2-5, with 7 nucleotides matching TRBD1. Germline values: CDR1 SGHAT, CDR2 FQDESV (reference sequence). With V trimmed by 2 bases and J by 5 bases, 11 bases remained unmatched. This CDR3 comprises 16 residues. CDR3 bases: TGTGCCAGCAGCTTAACCCCCGAGACAGGGATCGAGACCCAGTACTTC. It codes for CASSLTPETGIETQYF.

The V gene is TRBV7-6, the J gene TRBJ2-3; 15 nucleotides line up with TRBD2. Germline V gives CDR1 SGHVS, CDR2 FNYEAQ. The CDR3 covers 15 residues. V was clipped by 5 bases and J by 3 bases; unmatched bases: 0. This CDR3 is CASSGLAGGTDTQYF. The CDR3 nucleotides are TGTGCCAGCAGCGGACTAGCGGGAGGGACAGATACGCAGTATTTT.

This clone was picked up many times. The CDR3 nucleotides read TGTGCCAGCAGCCTGGGGACAGGGATGACCTACGAGCAGTACTTC. Translating it yields CASSLGTGMTYEQYF. The V call is TRBV7-2, the J call TRBJ2-7, with TRBD1 matching over 9 bases. This CDR3 spans 15 amino acids. Germline V CDR1 and CDR2: SGHTA, FQGNSA. The V and J ends lost 5 bases and 2 bases, in that order; junction bases with no gene match: 7. Drawing the rest from reference TRBV7-2 and TRBJ2-7, the complete variable domain is GAGVSQSPSNKVTEKGKDVELRCDPISGHTALYWYRQSLGQGLEFLIYFQGNSAPDKSGLPSDRFSAERTGGSVSTLTIQRTQQEDSAVYLCASSLGTGMTYEQYFGPGTRLTVT.

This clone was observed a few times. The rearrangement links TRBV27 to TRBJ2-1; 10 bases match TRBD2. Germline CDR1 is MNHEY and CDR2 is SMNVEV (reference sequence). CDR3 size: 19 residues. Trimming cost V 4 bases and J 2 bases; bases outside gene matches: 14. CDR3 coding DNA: TGTGCCAGCAGTTCACGCGGACTAGCGGCCGCCGTTACCTACAATGAGCAGTTCTTC. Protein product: CASSSRGLAAAVTYNEQFF.

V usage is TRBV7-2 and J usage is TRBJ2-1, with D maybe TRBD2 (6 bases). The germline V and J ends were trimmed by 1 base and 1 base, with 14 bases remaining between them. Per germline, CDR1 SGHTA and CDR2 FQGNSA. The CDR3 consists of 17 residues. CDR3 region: CASSLGGTRGSYNEQFF. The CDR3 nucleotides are TGTGCCAGCAGCTTAGGGGGGACCCGGGGGTCCTACAATGAGCAGTTCTTC.

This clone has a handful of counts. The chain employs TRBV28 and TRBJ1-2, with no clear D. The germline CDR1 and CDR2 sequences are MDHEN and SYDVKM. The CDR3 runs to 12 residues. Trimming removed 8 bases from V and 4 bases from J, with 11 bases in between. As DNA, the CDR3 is TGTGCCAGCTCCCCGATGGCCTATGGCTACACCTTC. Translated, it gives CASSPMAYGYTF.

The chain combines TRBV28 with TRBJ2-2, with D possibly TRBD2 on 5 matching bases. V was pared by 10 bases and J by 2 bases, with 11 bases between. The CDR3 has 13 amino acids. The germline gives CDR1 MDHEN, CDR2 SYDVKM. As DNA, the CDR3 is TGTGCCACCGGAGGCGGAAACACCGGGGAGCTGTTTTTT. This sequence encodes CATGGGNTGELFF.

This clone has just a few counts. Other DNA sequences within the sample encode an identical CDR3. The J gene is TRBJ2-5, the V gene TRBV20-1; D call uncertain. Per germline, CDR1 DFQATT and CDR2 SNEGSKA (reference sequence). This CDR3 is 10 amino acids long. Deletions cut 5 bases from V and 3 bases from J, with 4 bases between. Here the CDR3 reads CSALKETQYF. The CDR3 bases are TGCAGTGCTTTAAAAGAGACCCAGTACTTC.

The CDR3 nucleotides are TGTGCCAGCAGCTCACAGGGGGCATCTGGGGCCAACGTCCTGACTTTC. Protein: CASSSQGASGANVLTF. This chain uses TRBV5-5 with TRBJ2-6; 9 bases match TRBD1. CDR3 size: 16 residues. Germline V gives CDR1 SGHKS, CDR2 YYEKEE (reference sequence). J gave up 1 base and V 3 bases, and 2 bases lay outside the gene matches.

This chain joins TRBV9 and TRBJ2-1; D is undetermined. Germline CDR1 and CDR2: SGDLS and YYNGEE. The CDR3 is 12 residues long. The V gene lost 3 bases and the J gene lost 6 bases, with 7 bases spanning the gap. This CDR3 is CASSATFNEQFF. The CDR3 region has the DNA TGTGCCAGCAGCGCCACATTCAATGAGCAGTTCTTC.

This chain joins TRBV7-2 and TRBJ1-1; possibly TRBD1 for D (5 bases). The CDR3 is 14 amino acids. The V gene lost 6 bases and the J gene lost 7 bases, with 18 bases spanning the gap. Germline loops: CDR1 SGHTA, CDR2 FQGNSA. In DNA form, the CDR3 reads TGTGCCAGCAGTTATCAGGGAGGCGCACGTGAAGCTTTCTTT. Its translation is CASSYQGGAREAFF.

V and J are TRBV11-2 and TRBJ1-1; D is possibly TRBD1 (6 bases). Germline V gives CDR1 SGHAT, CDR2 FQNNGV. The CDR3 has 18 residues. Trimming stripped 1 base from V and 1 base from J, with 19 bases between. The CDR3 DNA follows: TGTGCCAGCAGCTTAGCCCTCCTCGGTCGGGGGGCGAACACTGAAGCTTTCTTT. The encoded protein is CASSLALLGRGANTEAFF.

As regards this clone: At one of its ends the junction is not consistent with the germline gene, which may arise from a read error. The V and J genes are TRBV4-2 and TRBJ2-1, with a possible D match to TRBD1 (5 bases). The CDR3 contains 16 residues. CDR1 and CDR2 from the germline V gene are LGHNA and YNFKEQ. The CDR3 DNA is TGTGCCAGCAGCCGAGGATCCCAGGGCATCTACAATGAGCAGCTCTTC. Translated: CASSRGSQGIYNEQLF.

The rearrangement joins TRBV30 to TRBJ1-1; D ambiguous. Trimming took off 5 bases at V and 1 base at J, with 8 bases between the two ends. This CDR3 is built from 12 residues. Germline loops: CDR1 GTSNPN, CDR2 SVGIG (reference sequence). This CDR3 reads CAWVAGNTEAFF. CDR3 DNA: TGTGCCTGGGTTGCGGGGAACACTGAAGCTTTCTTT.

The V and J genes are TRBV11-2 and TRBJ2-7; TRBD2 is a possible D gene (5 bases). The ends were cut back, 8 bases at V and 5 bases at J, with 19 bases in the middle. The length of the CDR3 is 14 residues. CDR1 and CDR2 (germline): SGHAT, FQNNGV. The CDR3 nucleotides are TGTGCCAGCGCCCCGACGGGGATGGGGAACGAGCAGTACTTC. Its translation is CASAPTGMGNEQYF.

CDR3 loop: CASSPNIQGNIQYF. In DNA form, the CDR3 reads TGCGCCAGCAGCCCGAATATACAGGGGAACATTCAGTACTTC. The chain combines TRBV4-3 with TRBJ2-4, with 7 positions matching TRBD1. The CDR3 length is 14 residues. The V gene's germline CDR1 is LGHNA and CDR2 YSLEER. J lost 7 bases, V lost 4 bases, and 7 bases had no gene match.

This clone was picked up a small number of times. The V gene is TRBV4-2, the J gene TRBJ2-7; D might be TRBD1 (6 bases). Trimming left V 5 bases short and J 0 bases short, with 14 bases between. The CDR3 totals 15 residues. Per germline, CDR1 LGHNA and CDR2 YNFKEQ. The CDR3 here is CASSTQGTSSYEQYF. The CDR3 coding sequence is TGTGCCAGCAGCACCCAGGGGACCAGCTCCTACGAGCAGTACTTC.

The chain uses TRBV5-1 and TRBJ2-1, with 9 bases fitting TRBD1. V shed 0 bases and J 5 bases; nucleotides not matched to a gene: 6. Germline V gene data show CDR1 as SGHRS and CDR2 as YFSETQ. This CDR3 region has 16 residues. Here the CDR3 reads CASSLVRTGAHNEQFF. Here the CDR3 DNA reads TGCGCCAGCAGCTTGGTCCGGACAGGGGCGCACAATGAGCAGTTCTTC.

In nucleotides, the CDR3 is TGCAGCGTTGAAGGGGGGCGGGAGGGCCGACAAGAGACCCAGTACTTC. It yields the protein CSVEGGREGRQETQYF. This sequence joins TRBV29-1 and TRBJ2-5; 9 nucleotides agree with TRBD2. Germline loops: CDR1 SQVTM, CDR2 ANQGSEA. V was clipped by 1 base and J by 2 bases; unmatched bases: 8. The CDR3 runs 16 residues.

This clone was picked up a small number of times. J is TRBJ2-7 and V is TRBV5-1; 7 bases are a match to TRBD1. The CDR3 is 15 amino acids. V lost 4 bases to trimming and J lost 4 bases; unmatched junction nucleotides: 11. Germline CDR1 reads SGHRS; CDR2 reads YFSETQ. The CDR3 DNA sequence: TGCGCCAGCAGCAACGGGGACAGAAATACTTACGAGCAGTACTTC. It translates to CASSNGDRNTYEQYF.

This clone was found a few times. CDR3 bases: TGTGCCAGCCGACCCCCTAGTCGGCTCGAGACCCAGTACTTC. As protein: CASRPPSRLETQYF. This chain links TRBV28 with TRBJ2-5; D remains unclear. The germline gives CDR1 MDHEN, CDR2 SYDVKM. CDR3 length: 14 amino acids. V lost 8 bases and J lost 5, with 18 bases in between.

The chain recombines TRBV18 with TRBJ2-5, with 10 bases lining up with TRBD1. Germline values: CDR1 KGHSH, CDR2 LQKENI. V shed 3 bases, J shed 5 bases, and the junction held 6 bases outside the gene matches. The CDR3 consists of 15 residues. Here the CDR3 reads CASSPRDRGRETQYF. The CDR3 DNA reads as TGTGCCAGCTCACCCCGGGACAGGGGCCGGGAGACCCAGTACTTC.

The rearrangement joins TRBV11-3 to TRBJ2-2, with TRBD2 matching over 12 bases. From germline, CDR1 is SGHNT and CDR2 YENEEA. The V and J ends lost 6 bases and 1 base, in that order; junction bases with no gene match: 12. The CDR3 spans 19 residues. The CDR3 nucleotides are TGTGCCAGCAGATCCGCTCCCCTACTAGCGGGGGGGAACACCGGGGAGCTGTTTTTT. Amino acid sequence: CASRSAPLLAGGNTGELFF.

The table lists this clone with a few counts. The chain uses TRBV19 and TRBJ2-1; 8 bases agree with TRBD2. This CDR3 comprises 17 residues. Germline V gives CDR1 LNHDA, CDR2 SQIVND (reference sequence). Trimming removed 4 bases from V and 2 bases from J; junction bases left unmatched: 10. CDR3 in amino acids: CASSSKWSGGPYNEQFF. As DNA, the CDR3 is TGTGCCAGTAGTAGTAAATGGTCGGGAGGGCCCTACAATGAGCAGTTCTTC.